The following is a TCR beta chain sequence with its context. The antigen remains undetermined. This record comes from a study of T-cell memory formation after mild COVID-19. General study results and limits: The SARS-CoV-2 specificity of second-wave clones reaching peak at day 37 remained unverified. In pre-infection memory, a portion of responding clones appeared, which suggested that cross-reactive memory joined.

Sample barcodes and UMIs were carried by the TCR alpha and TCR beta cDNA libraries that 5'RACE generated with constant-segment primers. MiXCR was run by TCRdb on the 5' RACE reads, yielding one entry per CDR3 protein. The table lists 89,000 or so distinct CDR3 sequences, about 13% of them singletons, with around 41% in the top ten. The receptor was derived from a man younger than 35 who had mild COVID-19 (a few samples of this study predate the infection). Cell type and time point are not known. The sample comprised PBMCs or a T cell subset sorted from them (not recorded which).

The CDR3 DNA is TGCGCCAGCAGCTACTCGTCGAACACTGAAGCTTTCTTT. Translation gives CASSYSSNTEAFF. The chain is built from TRBV5-1 and TRBJ1-1; D not certain. Trimming took off 3 bases at V and 1 base at J, with 7 bases between the two ends. Germline CDR1 and CDR2: SGHRS and YFSETQ. There are 13 residues in the CDR3. Based on the CDR3 plus reference TRBV5-1 and TRBJ1-1, the full variable domain is KAGVTQTPRYLIKTRGQQVTLSCSPISGHRSVSWYQQTPGQGLQFLFEYFSETQRNKGNFPGRFSGRQFSNSRSEMNVSTLELGDSALYLCASSYSSNTEAFFGQGTRLTVV.